These 26 T cell receptor beta chains were sequenced from one sample in a study of Ad26.COV2.S vaccination and SARS-CoV-2 variants. Described treatment: 15 to 20 received Ad26.COV2.S at low or high dose, single or two shots; roughly five received placebo; per-sample allocation not given. After the first vaccine or placebo injection, samples were drawn on day 63. Some clones are missing from TCRdb's copy, which holds only in-frame ones; the method was immunoSEQ multiplex PCR. The repertoire holds 300,000 to 400,000 clones, with 90% as singletons. The material sequenced was peripheral blood, taken in a trial of Ad26.COV2.S vaccine versus placebo. The receptor set was obtained from a person aged 18-65 years who received the Ad26.COV2.S COVID-19 vaccine or a placebo.

This clone showed up just once. This chain links TRBV7-2 with TRBJ1-4, with unresolved D. This CDR3 is 13 amino acids long. V was trimmed by 2 bases and J by 4 bases, leaving 5 bases between them. Germline V CDR1 and CDR2: SGHTA, FQGNSA. CDR3 sequence (DNA): TGTGCCAGCAGCTTAACGGGTAATGAAAAACTGTTTTTT. Translation: CASSLTGNEKLFF.

This chain joins TRBV7-2 and TRBJ2-1, with D possibly TRBD1 on 7 matching bases. The germline V gene has CDR1 SGHTA and CDR2 FQGNSA. Trimming took 6 bases from V and 5 from J, leaving 17 bases between them. The CDR3 consists of 15 residues. The CDR3 bases are TGTGCCAGCAGACGAGGGGGGACAGTCAACAATGAGCAGTTCTTC. It yields the protein CASRRGGTVNNEQFF.

This clone appeared a single time. The gene calls are TRBV5-8 and TRBJ1-3; D call uncertain. V dropped 4 bases and J dropped 3 bases, with 8 bases sitting between them. This CDR3 contains 13 residues. Germline V lookup: CDR1 SGHTS, CDR2 YDEGEE. This CDR3 reads CASSRRGGNTIYF. CDR3 DNA sequence: TGTGCCAGCAGCCGCCGGGGTGGAAACACCATATATTTT.

This chain joins TRBV7-2 and TRBJ1-1; D is ambiguous. Germline CDR1 SGHTA, CDR2 FQGNSA. Trimming stripped 4 bases from V and 5 bases from J, with 11 bases between. This CDR3 contains 13 residues. For the CDR3, the DNA is TGTGCCAGCAGCTCCCAACTTGCGACTGAAGCTTTCTTT. Translating it yields CASSSQLATEAFF.

The chain joins TRBV4-1 to TRBJ2-2; D gene uncertain. The germline gives CDR1 MGHRA, CDR2 YSYEKL. Between the trimmed V and J ends, which lost 3 bases and 1 base, there was a span of 6 bases. The CDR3 sequence is 14 residues long. The CDR3 nucleotides read TGCGCCAGCAGCCACCGCCGGAACACCGGGGAGCTGTTTTTT. This codes for CASSHRRNTGELFF.

V gene TRBV9 combines with J gene TRBJ1-4; D may be TRBD1 (6 bases). The germline CDR1 and CDR2 sequences are SGDLS and YYNGEE. Trimming cost V 4 bases and J 4 bases, with 14 bases left between them. The CDR3 extends over 15 amino acids. CDR3 DNA: TGTGCCAGCAGCTCCCTGACAGGTTTTAATGAAAAACTGTTTTTT. It encodes CASSSLTGFNEKLFF.

This clone was recorded only once. The gene calls are TRBV6-6 and TRBJ1-5; no clear D. Germline values: CDR1 MNHNY, CDR2 SVGAGI (reference sequence). V was clipped by 5 bases and J by 2 bases, with 19 bases between them. This CDR3 region has 17 residues. Written as DNA, the CDR3 is TGTGCCAGCAGTCCCCCCGGCAGCTCTCGGGGCAATCAGCCCCAGCATTTT. It specifies CASSPPGSSRGNQPQHF.

The genes are TRBV28 and TRBJ1-5, with D possibly being TRBD1 (6 bases). Trimming left V 11 bases short and J 7 bases short, with 18 bases between. Germline V gene lookup returns CDR1 MDHEN and CDR2 SYDVKM. This CDR3 contains 13 residues. For the CDR3, the DNA is TGTGCCTCCGCACTGGGGGGCGGGCAGCCCCAGCATTTT. Translating it yields CASALGGGQPQHF.

This rearrangement joins TRBV4-1 to TRBJ1-2, with D hard to call. Per germline, CDR1 MGHRA and CDR2 YSYEKL. This CDR3 region has 15 residues. V dropped 1 base and J dropped 3 bases, with 12 bases sitting between them. CDR3 coding DNA: TGCGCCAGCAGCCAAGTTAAGTTTGACGACTATGGCTACACCTTC. Translating gives CASSQVKFDDYGYTF.

V is TRBV5-4 and J is TRBJ2-7, with 9 bases matching TRBD1. The germline V gene has CDR1 SGHNT and CDR2 YYREEE (reference sequence). The CDR3 loop spans 13 amino acids. Trimming at V came to 3 bases and at J to 6 bases, leaving 4 bases not matched to a gene. The CDR3 is CASSWGQGSEQYF. CDR3 bases: TGTGCCAGCAGCTGGGGACAGGGATCCGAGCAGTACTTC.

The chain employs TRBV11-3 and TRBJ2-3; 7 bases agree with TRBD2. Germline-derived CDR1 and CDR2 are SGHNT and YENEEA. V trimming: 3 bases; J trimming: 5 bases; junction bases outside the gene matches: 8. The CDR3 covers 15 residues. The CDR3 sequence: CASSFAGAGIDTQYF. As DNA, the CDR3 is TGTGCCAGCAGCTTTGCAGGAGCGGGGATAGATACGCAGTATTTT.

The chain joins TRBV5-1 to TRBJ2-7, with D hard to call. The germline V and J ends were trimmed by 0 bases and 6 bases, with 7 bases remaining between them. Germline V gene sequence: CDR1 SGHRS, CDR2 YFSETQ. The CDR3 length is 12 residues. CDR3 loop: CASSLDRFEQYF. CDR3 DNA sequence: TGCGCCAGCAGCTTGGACCGTTTCGAGCAGTACTTC.

The genes are TRBV6-1 and TRBJ1-3; TRBD1 matches at 8 bases. The V gene's germline CDR1 is MNHNS and CDR2 SASEGT. The ends lost 0 bases at V and 3 bases at J; junction bases unmatched: 7. This CDR3 contains 17 residues. CDR3: CASSEASSGTGGNTIYF. The DNA for the CDR3 is TGTGCCAGCAGTGAAGCATCTAGCGGGACAGGTGGAAACACCATATATTTT.

The chain employs TRBV27 and TRBJ1-3; 7 bases map to TRBD1. Trimming removed 6 bases from V and 4 bases from J; junction bases left unmatched: 9. Germline-derived CDR1 and CDR2 are MNHEY and SMNVEV (reference sequence). The CDR3 consists of 15 residues. The CDR3: CASSRQTGYGNTIYF. As DNA, the CDR3 is TGTGCCAGCAGCCGACAGACAGGGTACGGAAACACCATATATTTT.

The chain is built from TRBV13 and TRBJ2-5; maybe TRBD2 (6 bases). The ends were cut back, 2 bases at V and 2 bases at J, with 9 bases in the middle. CDR3 size: 14 residues. The germline V gene encodes CDR1 PRHDT and CDR2 FYEKMQ (reference sequence). The CDR3 region has the DNA TGTGCCAGCAGCTTAAGGGCGGGACAAGAGACCCAGTACTTC. Amino acid sequence: CASSLRAGQETQYF.

The J gene is TRBJ1-1, the V gene TRBV14, with D perhaps TRBD1 (5 bases). Germline V gives CDR1 SGHDN, CDR2 FVKESK. Trimming shortened V by 1 base and J by 0 bases, and 21 bases separated the two germline ends. The CDR3 spans 19 residues. As DNA, the CDR3 is TGTGCCAGCAGCCAAGCGTCAGGGCGGCCATGCTCCATGAACACTGAAGCTTTCTTT. Its translation: CASSQASGRPCSMNTEAFF. The complete variable domain, with remaining parts taken from reference TRBV14 and TRBJ1-1, reads EAGVTQFPSHSVIEKGQTVTLRCDPISGHDNLYWYRRVMGKEIKFLLHFVKESKQDESGMPNNRFLAERTGGTYSTLKVQPAELEDSGVYFCASSQASGRPCSMNTEAFFGQGTRLTVV.

The chain uses TRBV19 and TRBJ2-1, with D uncertain. The CDR3 consists of 15 residues. Per germline, CDR1 LNHDA and CDR2 SQIVND (reference sequence). Trimming removed 8 bases from V and 1 base from J, with 15 bases in between. The CDR3 coding sequence is TGTGCCAGTTGTTCCTCCGCCATATCCTACAATGAGCAGTTCTTC. This gives the protein CASCSSAISYNEQFF.

This rearrangement joins TRBV3-1 (or the pseudogene TRBV3-2) to TRBJ2-5; D is uncertain. Germline V gene lookup returns CDR1 LGHDT and CDR2 YNNKEL (reference sequence). V was pared by 1 base and J by 4 bases, with 13 bases between. The CDR3 consists of 15 residues. CDR3 DNA: TGTGCCAGCAGCCAAGCGCCTCCCGCTGGAGAGACCCAGTACTTC. Translation: CASSQAPPAGETQYF.

The chain couples TRBV7-3 to TRBJ2-2, with D perhaps being TRBD1 or TRBD2 (5 bases each). In germline, CDR1 is SGHTA, CDR2 FQGTGA. V shed 1 base and J shed 7 bases, with 16 bases lying between them. The CDR3 length is 16 residues. The CDR3 DNA follows: TGTGCCAGCAGCTTAAGTCTAGCAGGGAACTACGGGGAGCTGTTTTTT. This sequence encodes CASSLSLAGNYGELFF.

The chain employs TRBV13 and TRBJ1-2, with 7 positions matching TRBD1. CDR3 size: 15 residues. Germline lookup yields CDR1 PRHDT and CDR2 FYEKMQ (reference sequence). Losses at the gene ends were 5 bases for V and 6 bases for J; bases not matched to a gene: 12. CDR3 residues: CASSLINRGTDGYTF. Written as DNA, the CDR3 is TGTGCCAGCAGCCTCATCAACCGCGGGACAGATGGCTACACCTTC.

The CDR3 sequence is CASMVFPREGDQPQHF. CDR3 nucleotides: TGTGCCAGCATGGTCTTTCCCAGGGAGGGTGATCAGCCCCAGCATTTT. The rearrangement joins TRBV2 to TRBJ1-5; weak D call: TRBD1 (5 bases). The CDR3 covers 16 residues. CDR1 and CDR2 from the germline V gene are SNHLY and FYNNEI. Trimming cost V 7 bases and J 5 bases, with 21 bases left between them. The full variable domain, with the rest looked up from reference TRBV2 and TRBJ1-5, is EPEVTQTPSHQVTQMGQEVILRCVPISNHLYFYWYRQILGQKVEFLVSFYNNEISEKSEIFDDQFSVERPDGSNFTLKIRSTKLEDSAMYFCASMVFPREGDQPQHFGDGTRLSIL.

The gene calls are TRBV27 and TRBJ2-1; D gene ambiguous. This CDR3 spans 17 amino acids. The V end lost 2 bases, the J end lost 0 bases, and 14 bases lay between the germline ends. Germline CDR1 MNHEY, CDR2 SMNVEV (reference sequence). The CDR3 DNA is TGTGCCAGCAGTTTAGAGATTCCAGATCGCTCCTACAATGAGCAGTTCTTC. The encoded protein is CASSLEIPDRSYNEQFF.

This chain uses TRBV7-9 with TRBJ1-6; D might be TRBD1 (5 bases). The CDR3 runs to 14 residues. The V gene lost 5 bases and the J gene lost 7 bases, with 12 bases spanning the gap. In germline, CDR1 is SEHNR, CDR2 FQNEAQ (reference sequence). The chain's CDR3 is CASSPVTENSPLHF. In DNA, the CDR3 is TGTGCCAGCAGCCCCGTGACAGAGAATTCACCCCTCCACTTT.

J is TRBJ1-1 and V is TRBV28; no clear D gene. Trimming took 1 base from V and 0 from J, leaving 9 bases between them. This CDR3 has 15 amino acids. Per germline, CDR1 MDHEN and CDR2 SYDVKM. The CDR3 spells CASSLSVGLNTEAFF. The CDR3 DNA is TGTGCCAGCAGTTTATCTGTCGGACTGAACACTGAAGCTTTCTTT.

V is TRBV27 and J is TRBJ2-3; D gene unclear. CDR1 is MNHEY and CDR2 is SMNVEV in the germline V gene (reference sequence). The CDR3 has 19 amino acids. V dropped 3 bases and J dropped 0 bases, with 22 bases sitting between them. As DNA, the CDR3 is TGTGCCAGCAGTTTCTTATTATTGGGCGACCAACCTAGCACAGATACGCAGTATTTT. Amino acids: CASSFLLLGDQPSTDTQYF.

The V and J genes are TRBV3-1 (or the pseudogene TRBV3-2) and TRBJ1-3; no firm D call. V lost 4 bases to trimming and J lost 8 bases, with 15 bases between them. Germline lookup yields CDR1 LGHDT and CDR2 YNNKEL (reference sequence). This CDR3 spans 14 amino acids. In nucleotides, the CDR3 is TGTGCCAGCAGCCCCAACTATCCGTTGGACACCATATATTTT. This codes for CASSPNYPLDTIYF.